The entry below gives a single TCR beta chain sequence along with its context. The entry originates in a study of blood T cell repertoires in COVID-19. Study summary: Material from acute and convalescent COVID-19 was sourced from the United States, Italy and Spain. Sample material is recorded as cDNA or gDNA derived from T cells, B-cell-depleted T cells, or PBMCs.

CDR1 SQVTM and CDR2 ANQGSEA come from the germline V gene. After removal of 5 bases from V and 4 bases from J, the junction contained 8 bases not matched to a gene. This CDR3 spans 15 amino acids. As originally analysed: Estimation of nucleated cell counts was performed using reference gene primer amplification. Repertoires were generated with immunoSEQ multiplex PCR, while TCRdb's copy carries only in-frame clones and drops some. The V and J calls and clone size come from that table; D and trimming were worked out from the DNA. In the table there are some 250,000 clones, approximately 87% of which are singletons.

Specimen: peripheral blood. The origin of this receptor is a man aged 55-75 years with acute or convalescent COVID-19. V is TRBV29-1 and J is TRBJ2-1, with 10 bases lining up with TRBD2. CDR3 protein: CSVHPGLALYNEQFF. In DNA, the CDR3 is TGCAGCGTTCACCCGGGACTAGCGCTTTACAATGAGCAGTTCTTC.